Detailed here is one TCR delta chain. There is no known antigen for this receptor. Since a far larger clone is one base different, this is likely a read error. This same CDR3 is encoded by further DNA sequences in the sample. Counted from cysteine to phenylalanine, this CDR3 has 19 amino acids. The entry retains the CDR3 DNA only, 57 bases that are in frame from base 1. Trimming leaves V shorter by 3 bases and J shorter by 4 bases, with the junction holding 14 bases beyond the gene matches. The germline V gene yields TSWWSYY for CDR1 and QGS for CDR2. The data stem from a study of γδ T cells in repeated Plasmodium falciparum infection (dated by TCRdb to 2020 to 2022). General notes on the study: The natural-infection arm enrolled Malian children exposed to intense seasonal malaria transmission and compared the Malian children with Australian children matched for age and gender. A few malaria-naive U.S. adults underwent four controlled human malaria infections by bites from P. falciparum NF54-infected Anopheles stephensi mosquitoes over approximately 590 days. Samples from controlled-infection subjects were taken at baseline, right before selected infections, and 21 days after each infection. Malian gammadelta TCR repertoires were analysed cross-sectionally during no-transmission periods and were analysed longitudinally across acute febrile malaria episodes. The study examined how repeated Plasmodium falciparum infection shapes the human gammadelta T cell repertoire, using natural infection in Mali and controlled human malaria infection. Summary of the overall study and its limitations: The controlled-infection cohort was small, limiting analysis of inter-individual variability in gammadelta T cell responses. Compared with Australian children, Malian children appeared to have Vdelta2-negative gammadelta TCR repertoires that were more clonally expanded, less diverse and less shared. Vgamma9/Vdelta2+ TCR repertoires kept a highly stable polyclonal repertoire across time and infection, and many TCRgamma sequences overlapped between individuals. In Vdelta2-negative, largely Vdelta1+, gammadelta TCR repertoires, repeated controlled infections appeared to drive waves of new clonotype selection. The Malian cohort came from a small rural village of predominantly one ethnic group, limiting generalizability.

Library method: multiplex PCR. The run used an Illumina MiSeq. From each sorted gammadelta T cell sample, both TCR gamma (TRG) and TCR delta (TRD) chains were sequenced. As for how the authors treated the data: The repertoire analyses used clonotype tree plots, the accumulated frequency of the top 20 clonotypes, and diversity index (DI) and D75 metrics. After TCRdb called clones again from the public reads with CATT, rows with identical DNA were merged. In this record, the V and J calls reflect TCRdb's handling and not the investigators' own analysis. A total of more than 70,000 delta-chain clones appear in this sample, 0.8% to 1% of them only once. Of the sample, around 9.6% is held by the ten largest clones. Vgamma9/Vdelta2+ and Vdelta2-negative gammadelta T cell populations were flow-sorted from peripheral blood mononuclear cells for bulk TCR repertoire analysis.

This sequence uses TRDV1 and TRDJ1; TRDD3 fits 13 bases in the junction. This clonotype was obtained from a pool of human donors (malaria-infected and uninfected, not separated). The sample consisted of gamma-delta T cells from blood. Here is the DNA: TGTGCTCTTGGGGAGCCTGGTGATACTGGGGGATACGGAGTCGATAAACTCATCTTT. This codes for CALGEPGDTGGYGVDKLIF.